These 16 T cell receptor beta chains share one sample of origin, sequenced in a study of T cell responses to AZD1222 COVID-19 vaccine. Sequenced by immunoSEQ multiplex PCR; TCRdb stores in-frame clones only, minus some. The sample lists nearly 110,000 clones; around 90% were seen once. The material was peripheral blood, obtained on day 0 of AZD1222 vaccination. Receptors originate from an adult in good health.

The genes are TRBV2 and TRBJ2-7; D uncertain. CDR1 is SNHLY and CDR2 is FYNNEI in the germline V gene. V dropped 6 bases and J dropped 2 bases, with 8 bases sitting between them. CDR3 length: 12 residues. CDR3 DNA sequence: TGTGCCAGCAGCCCAGGTCCCTACGAGCAGTACTTC. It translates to CASSPGPYEQYF.

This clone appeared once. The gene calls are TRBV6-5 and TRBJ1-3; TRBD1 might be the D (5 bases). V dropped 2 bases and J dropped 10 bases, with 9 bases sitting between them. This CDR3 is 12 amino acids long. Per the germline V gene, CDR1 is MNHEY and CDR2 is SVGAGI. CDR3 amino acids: CASSYAGGTIYF. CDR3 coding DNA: TGTGCCAGCAGTTACGCGGGGGGGACCATATATTTT.

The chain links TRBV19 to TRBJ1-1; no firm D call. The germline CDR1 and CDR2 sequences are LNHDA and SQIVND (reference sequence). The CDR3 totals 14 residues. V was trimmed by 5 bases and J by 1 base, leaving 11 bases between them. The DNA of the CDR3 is TGTGCCAGTAGTCGTGACAACCCGAACACTGAAGCTTTCTTT. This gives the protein CASSRDNPNTEAFF.

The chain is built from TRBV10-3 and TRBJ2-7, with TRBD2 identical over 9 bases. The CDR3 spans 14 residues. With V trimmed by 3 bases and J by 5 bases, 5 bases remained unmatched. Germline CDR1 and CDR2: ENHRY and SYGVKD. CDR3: CAISEASGVNEQYF. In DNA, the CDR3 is TGTGCCATCAGTGAAGCTAGCGGGGTCAACGAGCAGTACTTC.

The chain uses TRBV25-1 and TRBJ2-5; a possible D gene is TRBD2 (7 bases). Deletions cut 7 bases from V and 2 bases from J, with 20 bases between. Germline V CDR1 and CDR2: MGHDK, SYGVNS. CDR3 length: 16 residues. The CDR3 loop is CASTEIRGRGQETQYF. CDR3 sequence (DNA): TGTGCCAGCACCGAAATAAGGGGGAGGGGGCAAGAGACCCAGTACTTC.

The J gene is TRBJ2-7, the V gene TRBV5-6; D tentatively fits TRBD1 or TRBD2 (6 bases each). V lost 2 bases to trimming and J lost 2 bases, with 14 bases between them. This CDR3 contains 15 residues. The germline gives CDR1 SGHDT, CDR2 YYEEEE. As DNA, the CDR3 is TGTGCCAGCAGCTTCGACGGGGGCGGAACCTACGAGCAGTACTTC. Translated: CASSFDGGGTYEQYF. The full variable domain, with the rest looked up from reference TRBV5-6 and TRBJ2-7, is DAGVTQSPTHLIKTRGQQVTLRCSPKSGHDTVSWYQQALGQGPQFIFQYYEEEERQRGNFPDRFSGHQFPNYSSELNVNALLLGDSALYLCASSFDGGGTYEQYFGPGTRLTVT.

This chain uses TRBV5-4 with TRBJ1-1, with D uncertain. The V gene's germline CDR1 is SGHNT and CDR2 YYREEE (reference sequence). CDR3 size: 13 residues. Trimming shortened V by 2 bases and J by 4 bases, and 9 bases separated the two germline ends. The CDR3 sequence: CASSLAQSTEAFF. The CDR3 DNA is TGTGCCAGCAGCTTAGCACAAAGCACTGAAGCTTTCTTT.

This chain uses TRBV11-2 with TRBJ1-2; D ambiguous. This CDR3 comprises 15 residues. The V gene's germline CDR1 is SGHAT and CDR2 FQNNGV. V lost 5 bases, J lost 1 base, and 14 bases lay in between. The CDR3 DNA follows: TGTGCCAGCAGCGCACTGGGGAGGGATAACTATGGCTACACCTTC. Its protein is CASSALGRDNYGYTF.

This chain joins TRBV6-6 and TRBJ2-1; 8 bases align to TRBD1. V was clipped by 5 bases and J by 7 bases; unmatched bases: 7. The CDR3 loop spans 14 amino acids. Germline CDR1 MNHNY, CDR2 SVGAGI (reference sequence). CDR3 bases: TGTGCCAGCAGTGCAGTCGACAGGGGAAATGAGCAGTTCTTC. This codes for CASSAVDRGNEQFF.

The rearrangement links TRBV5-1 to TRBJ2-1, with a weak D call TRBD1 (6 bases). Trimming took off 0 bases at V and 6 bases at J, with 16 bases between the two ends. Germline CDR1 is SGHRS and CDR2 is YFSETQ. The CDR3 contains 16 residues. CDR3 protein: CASSLGGVRGRNEQFF. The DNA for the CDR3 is TGCGCCAGCAGCTTGGGCGGCGTCAGGGGACGCAATGAGCAGTTCTTC. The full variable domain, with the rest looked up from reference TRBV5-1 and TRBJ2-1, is KAGVTQTPRYLIKTRGQQVTLSCSPISGHRSVSWYQQTPGQGLQFLFEYFSETQRNKGNFPGRFSGRQFSNSRSEMNVSTLELGDSALYLCASSLGGVRGRNEQFFGPGTRLTVL.

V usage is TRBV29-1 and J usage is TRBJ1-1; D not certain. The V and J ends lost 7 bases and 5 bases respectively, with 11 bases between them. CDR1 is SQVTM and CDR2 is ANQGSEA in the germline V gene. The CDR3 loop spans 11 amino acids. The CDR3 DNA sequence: TGCAGCGGAGGAGTGGGTACTGAAGCTTTCTTT. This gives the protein CSGGVGTEAFF.

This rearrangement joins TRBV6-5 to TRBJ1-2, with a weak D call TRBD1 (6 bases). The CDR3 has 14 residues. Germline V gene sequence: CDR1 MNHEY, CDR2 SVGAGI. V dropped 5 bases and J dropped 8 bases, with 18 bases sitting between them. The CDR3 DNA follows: TGTGCCAGCAGTACATACGACAGGTCCGGCGGCTACACCTTC. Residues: CASSTYDRSGGYTF.

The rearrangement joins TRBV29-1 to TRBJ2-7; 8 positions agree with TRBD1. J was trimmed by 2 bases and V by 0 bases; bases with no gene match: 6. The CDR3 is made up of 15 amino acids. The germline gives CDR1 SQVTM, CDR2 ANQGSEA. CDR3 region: CSVEDGVQGAYEQYF. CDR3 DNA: TGCAGCGTTGAAGATGGCGTACAGGGGGCCTACGAGCAGTACTTC.

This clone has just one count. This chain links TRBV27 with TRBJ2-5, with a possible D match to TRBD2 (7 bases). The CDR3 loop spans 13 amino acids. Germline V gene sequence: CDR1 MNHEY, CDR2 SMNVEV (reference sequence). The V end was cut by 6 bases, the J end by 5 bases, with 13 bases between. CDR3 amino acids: CASRRGPVETQYF. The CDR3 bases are TGTGCCAGCAGGCGGGGGCCTGTGGAGACCCAGTACTTC.

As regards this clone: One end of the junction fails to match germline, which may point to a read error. The CDR3 DNA sequence: TGTGCCAGCAGTGACTATGGGGTCCTCTTT. It codes for CASSDYGVLF. V is TRBV6-4 and J is TRBJ2-3; no clear D gene. This CDR3 is 10 amino acids long. In germline, CDR1 is MRHNA, CDR2 SNTAGT.

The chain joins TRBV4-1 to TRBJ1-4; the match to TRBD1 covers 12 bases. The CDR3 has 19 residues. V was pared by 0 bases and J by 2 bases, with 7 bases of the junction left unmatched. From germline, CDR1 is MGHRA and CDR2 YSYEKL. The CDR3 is CASSQDLRDRGRTNEKLFF. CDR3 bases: TGCGCCAGCAGCCAAGATCTTCGGGACAGGGGGCGGACTAATGAAAAACTGTTTTTT.